Reported below is one T cell receptor beta chain. As yet, its antigen is unknown. This sample is drawn from a study of T cells after posttransplantation cyclophosphamide. Measured with immunoSEQ multiplex PCR; TCRdb has only the in-frame clones, and not every one. The sample includes around 39,000 clones, none of them occurring once. The study's findings and limits: Later post-transplant blood repertoires were often dominated by donor CD8+ memory clones. Recipient CMV seropositivity and CMV reactivation strongly tracked TRB clonality. Blood and skin or GI T cell repertoires showed limited TRB overlap.

This CDR3 is 12 amino acids long. Germline CDR1 reads SGHTA; CDR2 reads FQGNSA. V shed 8 bases and J shed 7 bases, with 14 bases lying between them. Sequenced input: PBMCs. This chain uses TRBV7-2 with TRBJ1-1; the D gene is possibly TRBD1 (6 bases). The clonotype comes from a girl between 5 and 17 years old in good health, CMV-negative, and a related stem cell transplant donor. The CDR3 here is CASAWGGGEAFF. For the CDR3, the DNA is TGTGCCAGCGCCTGGGGAGGGGGTGAAGCTTTCTTT.